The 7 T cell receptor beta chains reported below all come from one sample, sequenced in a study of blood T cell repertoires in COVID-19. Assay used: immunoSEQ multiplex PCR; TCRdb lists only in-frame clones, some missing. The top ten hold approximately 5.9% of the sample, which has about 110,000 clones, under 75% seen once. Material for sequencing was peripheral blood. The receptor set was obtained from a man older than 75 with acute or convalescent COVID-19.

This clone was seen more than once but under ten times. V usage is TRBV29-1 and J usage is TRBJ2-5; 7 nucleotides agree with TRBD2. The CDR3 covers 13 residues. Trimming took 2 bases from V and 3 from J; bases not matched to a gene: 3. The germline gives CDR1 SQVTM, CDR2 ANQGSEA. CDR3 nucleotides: TGCAGCGTTGAACTAGCGGCTAAAGAGACCCAGTACTTC. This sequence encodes CSVELAAKETQYF. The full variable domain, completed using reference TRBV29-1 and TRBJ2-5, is SAVISQKPSRDICQRGTSLTIQCQVDSQVTMMFWYRQQPGQSLTLIATANQGSEATYESGFVIDKFPISRPNLTFSTLTVSNMSPEDSSIYLCSVELAAKETQYFGPGTRLLVL.

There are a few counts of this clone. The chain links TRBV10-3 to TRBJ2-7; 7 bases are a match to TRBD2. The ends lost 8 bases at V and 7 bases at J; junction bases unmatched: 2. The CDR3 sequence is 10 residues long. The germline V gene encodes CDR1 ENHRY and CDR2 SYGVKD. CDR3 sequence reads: CAIGGGEQYF. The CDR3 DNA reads TGTGCCATCGGCGGGGGAGAGCAGTACTTC.

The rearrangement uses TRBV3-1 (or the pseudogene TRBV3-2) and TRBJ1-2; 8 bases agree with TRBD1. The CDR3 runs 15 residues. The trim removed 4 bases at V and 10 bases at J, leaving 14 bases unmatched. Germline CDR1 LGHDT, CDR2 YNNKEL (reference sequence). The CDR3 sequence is CASSRGQEDESDYTF. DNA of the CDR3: TGTGCCAGCAGCCGGGGACAGGAAGATGAAAGTGACTACACCTTC.

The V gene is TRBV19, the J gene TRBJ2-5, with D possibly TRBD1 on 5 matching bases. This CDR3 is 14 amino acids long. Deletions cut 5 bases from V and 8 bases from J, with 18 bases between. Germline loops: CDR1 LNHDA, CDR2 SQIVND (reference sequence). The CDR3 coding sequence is TGTGCCAGTAGTCCCCAGGGCAGGCAAGGAACCCAGTACTTC. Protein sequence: CASSPQGRQGTQYF.

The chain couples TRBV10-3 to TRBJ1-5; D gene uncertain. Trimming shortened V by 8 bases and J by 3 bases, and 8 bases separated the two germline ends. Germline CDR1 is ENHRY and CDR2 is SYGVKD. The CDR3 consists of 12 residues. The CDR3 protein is CAIGSSNQPQHF. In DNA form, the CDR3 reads TGTGCCATCGGGAGTTCCAATCAGCCCCAGCATTTT.

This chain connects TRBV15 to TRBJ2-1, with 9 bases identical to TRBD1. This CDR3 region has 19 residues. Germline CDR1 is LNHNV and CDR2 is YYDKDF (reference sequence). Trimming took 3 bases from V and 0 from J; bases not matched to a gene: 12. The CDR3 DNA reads TGTGCCACCAGCAGGGCCCGGGACAGGGTATTTAACTCCTACAATGAGCAGTTCTTC. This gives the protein CATSRARDRVFNSYNEQFF.

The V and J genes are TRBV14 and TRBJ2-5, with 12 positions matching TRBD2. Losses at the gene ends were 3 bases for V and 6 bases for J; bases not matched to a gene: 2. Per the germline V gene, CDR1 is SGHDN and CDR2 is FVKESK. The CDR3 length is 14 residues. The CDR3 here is CASSQTSGGQTQYF. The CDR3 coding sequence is TGTGCCAGCAGCCAGACTAGCGGGGGACAGACCCAGTACTTC.